A single T cell receptor (beta chain) is shown here with its context. Antigen specificity is unknown. This specimen belongs to a study of cytomegalovirus exposure and HLA in healthy donors. In germline, CDR1 is SGHVS, CDR2 FNYEAQ. V lost 4 bases, J lost 5 bases, and 16 bases stayed unmatched. CDR3 length equals 17 residues. The PCR used 60 Vbeta and 13 Jbeta primers. Only in-frame clones appear in the TCRdb table, and some are missing; sequencing was by immunoSEQ multiplex PCR. Of about 160,000 clones detected, approximately 82% appear once; the ten largest clones hold 7.5% to 9.5%. Healthy people donating bone marrow made up the donors. Whole-study findings and limits: For TCR beta chains, V- and J-gene trimming was later linked to a missense DCLRE1C variant. In a later analysis, at a false discovery rate of 0.05, 17,000 or so TCR beta sequences matched HLA alleles.

The TCR sequence derives from a male donor in good health and CMV-seropositive. The specimen was PBMCs. This chain connects TRBV7-6 to TRBJ2-7, with 8 positions matching TRBD1. CDR3 bases: TGTGCCAGCAGCTCTGGGACAGGCAACCTCCTACGCAACGAGCAGTACTTC. It yields the protein CASSSGTGNLLRNEQYF.